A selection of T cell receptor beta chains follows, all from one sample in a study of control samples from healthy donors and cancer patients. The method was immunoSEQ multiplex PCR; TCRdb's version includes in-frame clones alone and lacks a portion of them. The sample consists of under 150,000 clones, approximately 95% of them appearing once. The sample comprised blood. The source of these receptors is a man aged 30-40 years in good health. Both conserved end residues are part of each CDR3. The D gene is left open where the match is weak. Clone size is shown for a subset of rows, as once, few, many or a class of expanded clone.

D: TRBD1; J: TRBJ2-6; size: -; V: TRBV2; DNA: TGTGCCAGCAGAACAGGGGCTGGGGCCAACGTCCTGACTTTC; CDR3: CASRTGAGANVLTF
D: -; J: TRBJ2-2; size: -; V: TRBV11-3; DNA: TGTGCCAGCAGCTCCCGATACACCGGGGAGCTGTTTTTT; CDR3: CASSSRYTGELFF
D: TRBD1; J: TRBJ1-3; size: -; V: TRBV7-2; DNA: TGTGCCAGCAGCTTAAGGGTATGGACAGGAGGAAACACCATATATTTT; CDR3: CASSLRVWTGGNTIYF
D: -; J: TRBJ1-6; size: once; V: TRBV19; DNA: TGTGCCAGTAGTATAACCCGGGACTCACCCCTCCACTTT; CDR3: CASSITRDSPLHF
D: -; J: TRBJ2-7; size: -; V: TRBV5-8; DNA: TGTGCCAGCAGCTGGGAGAATCGCTTGGGCGAGCAGTACTTC; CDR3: CASSWENRLGEQYF
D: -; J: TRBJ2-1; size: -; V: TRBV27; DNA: TGTGCCAGCTTTGATGCGTACAATGAGCAGTTCTTC; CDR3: CASFDAYNEQFF
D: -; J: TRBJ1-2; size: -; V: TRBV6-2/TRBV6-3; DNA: TGTGCCAGCAGTTCTCCCGGACAGTCATATGGCTACACCTTC; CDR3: CASSSPGQSYGYTF
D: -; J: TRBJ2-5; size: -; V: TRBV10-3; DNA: TGTGCCATCAGAGGCACAGGGGAGGTGACCCAGTACTTC; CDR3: CAIRGTGEVTQYF
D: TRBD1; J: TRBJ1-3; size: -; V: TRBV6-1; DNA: TGTGCCAGCAGGGAACAGGGGGCGTCTGGAAACACCATATATTTT; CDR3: CASREQGASGNTIYF
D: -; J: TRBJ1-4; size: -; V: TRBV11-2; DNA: TGTGCCAGCAGCCCCGCGAGCAGGGATGAAAAACTGTTTTTT; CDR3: CASSPASRDEKLFF
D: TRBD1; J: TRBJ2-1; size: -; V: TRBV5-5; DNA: TGTGCCAGCAGCCCCCGGGACAGCTCCTACAATGAGCAGTTCTTC; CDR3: CASSPRDSSYNEQFF
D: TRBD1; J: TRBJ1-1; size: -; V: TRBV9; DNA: TGTGCCAGCAGCGTAGCGAATACAGGGGTCTCTGAAGCTTTCTTT; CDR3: CASSVANTGVSEAFF
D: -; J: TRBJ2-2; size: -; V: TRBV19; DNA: TGTGCCAGTAGTCTCTGGGGGGGCCATAACACCGGGGAGCTGTTTTTT; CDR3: CASSLWGGHNTGELFF
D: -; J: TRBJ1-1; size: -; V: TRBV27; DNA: TGTGCCAGCAGTCCCCTCCGGGGAGACACTGAAGCTTTCTTT; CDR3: CASSPLRGDTEAFF
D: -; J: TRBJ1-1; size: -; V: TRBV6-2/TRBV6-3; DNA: TGTGCCAGCAGTGGTTGGGGGGAGTACACTGAAGCTTTCTTT; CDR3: CASSGWGEYTEAFF
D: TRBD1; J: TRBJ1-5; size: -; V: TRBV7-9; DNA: TGTGCCAGCAGCACCGGGACAGGGGGTTATCAGCCCCAGCATTTT; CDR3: CASSTGTGGYQPQHF
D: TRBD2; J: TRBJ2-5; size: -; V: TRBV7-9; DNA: TGTGCCAGCAGCAGAGGGACTAGCGGGGCCAGTGAGACCCAGTACTTC; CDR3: CASSRGTSGASETQYF
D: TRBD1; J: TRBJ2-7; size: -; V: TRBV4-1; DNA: TGCGCCAGCAGCCAAGGAATTCCCCATTCCCTGGGGACAGCGACCTACGAGCAGTACTTC; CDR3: CASSQGIPHSLGTATYEQYF
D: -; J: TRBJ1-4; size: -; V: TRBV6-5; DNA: TGTGCCAACAGTTGGGCACAGTCGGCTAATGAAAAACTGTTTTTT; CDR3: CANSWAQSANEKLFF
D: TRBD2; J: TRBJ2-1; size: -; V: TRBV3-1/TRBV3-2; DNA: TGTGCCAGCAGCCAGGTCGGGGCTAGCGGCTACAATGAGCAGTTCTTC; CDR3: CASSQVGASGYNEQFF
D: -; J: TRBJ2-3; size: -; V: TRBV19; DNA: TGTGCCAGTAGTATATCCGGGACTACAGATACGCAGTATTTT; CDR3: CASSISGTTDTQYF
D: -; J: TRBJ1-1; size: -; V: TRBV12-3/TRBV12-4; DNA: TGTGCCAGCAGTCCTTGGTTTAACACTGAAGCTTTCTTT; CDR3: CASSPWFNTEAFF
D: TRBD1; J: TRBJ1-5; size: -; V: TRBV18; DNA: TGTGCCAGCTCACCGGACAGGAATCAGCCCCAGCATTTT; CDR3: CASSPDRNQPQHF
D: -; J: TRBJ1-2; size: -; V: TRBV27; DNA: TGTGCCAGCAGTTTATCTCGGGGGCCCTATGGCTACACCTTC; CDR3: CASSLSRGPYGYTF
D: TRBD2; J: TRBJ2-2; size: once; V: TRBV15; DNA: TGTGCCACCAGCGGAAAGGGACTAGCGGGGGGGAACACCGGGGAGCTGTTTTTT; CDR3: CATSGKGLAGGNTGELFF
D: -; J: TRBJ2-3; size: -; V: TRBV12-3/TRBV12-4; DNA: TGTGCCAGCAGTTTGGGAGATACGCAGTATTTT; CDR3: CASSLGDTQYF
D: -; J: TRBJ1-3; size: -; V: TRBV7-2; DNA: TGTGCCAGCAGCTCCAGAGGGGGAAACACCATATATTTT; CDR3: CASSSRGGNTIYF
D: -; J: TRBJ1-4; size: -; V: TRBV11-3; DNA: TGTGCCAGCAGCTCCGACCCCATTGGGAAACTGTTTTTT; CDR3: CASSSDPIGKLFF
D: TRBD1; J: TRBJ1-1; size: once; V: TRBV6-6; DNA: TGTGCCAGCAGTTACCCGGGACAGGGAGGAACTGAAGCTTTCTTT; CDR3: CASSYPGQGGTEAFF
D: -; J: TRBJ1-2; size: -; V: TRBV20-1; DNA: TGCAGTGCTAGCACCTATGGCTACACCTTC; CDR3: CSASTYGYTF
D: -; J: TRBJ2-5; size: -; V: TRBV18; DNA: TGTGCCAGCTCGGCTTGGTCCCTAACAACCGGCCAGTACTTC; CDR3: CASSAWSLTTGQYF
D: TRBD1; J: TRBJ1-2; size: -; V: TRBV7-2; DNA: TGTGCCAGCACCCCCGACAGGGTGAGCGGCTACACCTTC; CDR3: CASTPDRVSGYTF
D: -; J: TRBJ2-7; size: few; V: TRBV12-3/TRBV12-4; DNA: TGTGCCAGCAGAGTAGCTGCCTCCTACGAGCAGTACTTC; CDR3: CASRVAASYEQYF
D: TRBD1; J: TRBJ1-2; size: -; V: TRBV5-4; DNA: TGTGCCAGCAGCTTGGCCGGGACAGGTCTAAACTGGTATGGCTACACCTTC; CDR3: CASSLAGTGLNWYGYTF
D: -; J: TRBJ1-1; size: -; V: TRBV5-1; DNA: TGCGCCAGCAGCTTGCTTCCAGGGGAGCTCTCGGAAGCTTTCTTT; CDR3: CASSLLPGELSEAFF
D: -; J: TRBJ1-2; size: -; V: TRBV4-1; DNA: TGCGCCAGCAGCCAAGATCAAGGAACCAACTATGGCTACACCTTC; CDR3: CASSQDQGTNYGYTF
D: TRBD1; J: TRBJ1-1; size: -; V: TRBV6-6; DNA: TGTGCCAGCAACGTGAAGGGGGCCATGAACACTGAAGCTTTCTTT; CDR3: CASNVKGAMNTEAFF
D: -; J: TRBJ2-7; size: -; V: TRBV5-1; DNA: TGCGCCAGCAGCTTGGTGCCAGGGGCTAACTACGAGCAGTACTTC; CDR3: CASSLVPGANYEQYF
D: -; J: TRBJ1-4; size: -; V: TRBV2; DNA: TGTGCCAGCGGCAGGGCTAATGAAAAACTGTTTTTT; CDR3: CASGRANEKLFF
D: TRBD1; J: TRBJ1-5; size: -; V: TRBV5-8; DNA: TGTGCCAGCAGCTTGGGGCAGGGGGGTCAGCCCCAGCATTTT; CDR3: CASSLGQGGQPQHF
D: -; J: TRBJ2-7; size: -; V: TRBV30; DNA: TGTGCCTGGAGCGACGGACAGTCCTACGAGCAGTACTTC; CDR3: CAWSDGQSYEQYF
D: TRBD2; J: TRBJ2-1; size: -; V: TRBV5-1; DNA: TGCGCCAGCAGCTTGTGGGGCACTAGCGGGGGGTACAATGAGCAGTTCTTC; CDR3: CASSLWGTSGGYNEQFF
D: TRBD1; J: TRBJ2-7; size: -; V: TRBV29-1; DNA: TGCAGCGTTAGGACAGGAGACCAGGAGTACTTC; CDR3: CSVRTGDQEYF
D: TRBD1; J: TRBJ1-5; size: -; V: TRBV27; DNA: TGTGCCAGCAGCACACAGGGGGGGGGTCAGCCCCAGCATTTT; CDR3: CASSTQGGGQPQHF
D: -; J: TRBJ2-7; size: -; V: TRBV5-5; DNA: TGTGCCAGCAGCTTTTCAGGGTTCTCGGGCTACGAGCAGTACTTC; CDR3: CASSFSGFSGYEQYF
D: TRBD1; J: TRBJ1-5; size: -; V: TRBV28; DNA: TGTGCCAGCAGTTTAGGGACAGGGTCACGTCAGCCCCAGCATTTT; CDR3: CASSLGTGSRQPQHF
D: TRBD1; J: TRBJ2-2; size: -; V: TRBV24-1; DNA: TGTGCCACCAGTGACCCGCCGGGACAGGGCAACACCGGGGAGCTGTTTTTT; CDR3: CATSDPPGQGNTGELFF
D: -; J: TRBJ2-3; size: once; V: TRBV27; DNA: TGTGCCAGCAGTCCACCAGATACAGATACGCAGTATTTT; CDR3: CASSPPDTDTQYF
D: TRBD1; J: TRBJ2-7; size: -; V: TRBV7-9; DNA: TGTGCCAGCAGCAGGGGACAGGCCTACGAGCAGTACTTC; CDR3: CASSRGQAYEQYF
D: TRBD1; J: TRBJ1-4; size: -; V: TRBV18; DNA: TGTGCCAGCTCCTCGGACCGGACAGGGGGAGGAGAAAAACTGTTTTTT; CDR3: CASSSDRTGGGEKLFF
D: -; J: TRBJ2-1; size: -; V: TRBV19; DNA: TGTGCCAGTGGCCCCAGGGTCGAGCAGTTCTTC; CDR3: CASGPRVEQFF
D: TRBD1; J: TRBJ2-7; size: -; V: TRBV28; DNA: TGTGCCAGCAGTTTGGACAGGGGCTCGCAGTACTTC; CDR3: CASSLDRGSQYF
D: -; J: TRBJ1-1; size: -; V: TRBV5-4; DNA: TGTGCCAGCAGCGAACAGGATATGAACACTGAAGCTTTCTTT; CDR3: CASSEQDMNTEAFF
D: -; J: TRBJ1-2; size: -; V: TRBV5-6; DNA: TGTGCCAGCAGCTTGGCCGCCCTTCGGGGCGCGGGTTCCTATGGCTACACCTTC; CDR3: CASSLAALRGAGSYGYTF
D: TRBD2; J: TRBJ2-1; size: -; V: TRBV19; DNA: TGTGCCAGTAGTAGGGGACTAGCGGGGGGGCCCTACAATGAGCAGTTCTTC; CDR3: CASSRGLAGGPYNEQFF
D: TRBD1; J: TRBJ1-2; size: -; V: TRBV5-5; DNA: TGTGCCAGCAGCTTGGGGACAGGGGACCACTATGGCTACACCTTC; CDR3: CASSLGTGDHYGYTF
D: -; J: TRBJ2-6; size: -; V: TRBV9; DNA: TGTGCCAGCAGCTTTAGCTCTGGGGCCAACGTCCTGACTTTC; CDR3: CASSFSSGANVLTF
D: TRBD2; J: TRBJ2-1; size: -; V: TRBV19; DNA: TGTGCCAGTAGTCCGCATTTTAGCGGGGGTGACAATGAGCAGTTCTTC; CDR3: CASSPHFSGGDNEQFF
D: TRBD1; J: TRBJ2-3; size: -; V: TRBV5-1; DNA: TGCGCCAGCAGCCTAGACAGGGGAAGAGATACGCAGTATTTT; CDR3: CASSLDRGRDTQYF